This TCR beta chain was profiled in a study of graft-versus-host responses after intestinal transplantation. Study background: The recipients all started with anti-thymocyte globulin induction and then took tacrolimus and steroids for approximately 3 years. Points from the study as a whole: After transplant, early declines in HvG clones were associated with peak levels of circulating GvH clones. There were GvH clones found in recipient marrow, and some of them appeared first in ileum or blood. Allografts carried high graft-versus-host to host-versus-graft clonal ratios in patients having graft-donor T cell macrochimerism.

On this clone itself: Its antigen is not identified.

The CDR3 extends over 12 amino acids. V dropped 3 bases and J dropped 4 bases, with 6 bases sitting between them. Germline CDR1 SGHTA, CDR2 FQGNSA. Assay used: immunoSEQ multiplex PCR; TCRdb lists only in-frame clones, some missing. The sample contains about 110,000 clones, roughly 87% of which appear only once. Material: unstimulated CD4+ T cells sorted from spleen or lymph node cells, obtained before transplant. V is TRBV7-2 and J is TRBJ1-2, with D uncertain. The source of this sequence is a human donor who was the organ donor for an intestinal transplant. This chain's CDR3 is CASSFEFYGYTF. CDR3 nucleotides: TGTGCCAGCAGCTTTGAATTCTATGGCTACACCTTC. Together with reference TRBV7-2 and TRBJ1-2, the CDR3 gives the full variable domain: GAGVSQSPSNKVTEKGKDVELRCDPISGHTALYWYRQSLGQGLEFLIYFQGNSAPDKSGLPSDRFSAERTGGSVSTLTIQRTQQEDSAVYLCASSFEFYGYTFGSGTRLTVV.